This T cell receptor (beta chain) was sequenced for a study of early T cells in non-severe SARS-CoV-2 infection. Overall study context: Bulk RNA taken from unsorted whole blood was sequenced, leaving chains unpaired.

Germline CDR1 is MDHEN and CDR2 is SYDVKM. The CDR3 has 14 amino acids. V was pared by 6 bases and J by 4 bases, with 15 bases between. This clonotype was detected many times. Its antigen is unidentified. Individual cDNA molecules received unique molecular identifiers. MiXCR, applied by TCRdb to the 5' RACE reads, yields one record per CDR3 protein. The sample yields roughly 35,000 distinct CDR3 sequences, 3.9% seen once. Study observations and caveats: In VDJdb matching, anti-spike CD8 responses were favored while private and CD4 specificities went missing.

This chain joins TRBV28 and TRBJ1-1; D remains ambiguous. Sequenced input: whole blood. The TCR originated in an adult who was a healthcare worker with PCR-confirmed SARS-CoV-2 infection or an uninfected control (not recorded which). The CDR3 loop is CASSHAEAGTEAFF. The CDR3 coding sequence is TGTGCCAGCAGCCACGCGGAGGCGGGCACTGAAGCTTTCTTT.